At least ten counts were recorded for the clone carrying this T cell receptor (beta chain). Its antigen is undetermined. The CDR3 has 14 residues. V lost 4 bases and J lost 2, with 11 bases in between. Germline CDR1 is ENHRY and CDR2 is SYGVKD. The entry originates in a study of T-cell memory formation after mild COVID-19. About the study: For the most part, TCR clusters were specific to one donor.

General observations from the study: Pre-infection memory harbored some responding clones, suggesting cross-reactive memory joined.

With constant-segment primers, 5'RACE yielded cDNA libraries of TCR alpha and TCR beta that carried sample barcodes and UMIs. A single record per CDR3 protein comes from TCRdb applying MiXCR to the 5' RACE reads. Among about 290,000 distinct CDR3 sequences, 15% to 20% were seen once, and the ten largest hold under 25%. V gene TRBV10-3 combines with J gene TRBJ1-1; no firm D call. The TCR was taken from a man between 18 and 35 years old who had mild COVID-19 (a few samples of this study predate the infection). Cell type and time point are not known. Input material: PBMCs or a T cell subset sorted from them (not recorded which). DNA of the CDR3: TGTGCCATCAGTGTAAGGGCAGATAACACTGAAGCTTTCTTT. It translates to CAISVRADNTEAFF.